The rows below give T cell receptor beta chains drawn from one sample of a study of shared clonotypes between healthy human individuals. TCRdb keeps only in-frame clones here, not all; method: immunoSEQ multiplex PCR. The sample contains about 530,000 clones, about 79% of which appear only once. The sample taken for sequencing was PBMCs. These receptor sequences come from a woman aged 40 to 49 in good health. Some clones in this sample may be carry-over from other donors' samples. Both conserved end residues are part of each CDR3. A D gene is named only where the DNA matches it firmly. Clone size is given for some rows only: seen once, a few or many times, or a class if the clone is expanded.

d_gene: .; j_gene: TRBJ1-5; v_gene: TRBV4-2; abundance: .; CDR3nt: TGTGCCAGCAGCCAAGAGGGGGGGCCCCAGCATTTT; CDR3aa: CASSQEGGPQHF
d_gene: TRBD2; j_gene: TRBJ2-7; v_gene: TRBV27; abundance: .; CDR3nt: TGTGCCAGTAGCGGGAGGCCCAACTACGAGCAGTACTTC; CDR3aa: CASSGRPNYEQYF
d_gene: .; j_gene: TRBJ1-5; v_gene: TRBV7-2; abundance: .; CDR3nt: TGTGCCAGCAGCTTGAGGTCAGAGAATCAGCCCCAGCATTTT; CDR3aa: CASSLRSENQPQHF
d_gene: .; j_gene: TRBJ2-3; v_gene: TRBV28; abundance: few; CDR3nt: TGTGCCAGCAGTTTACCTAGCACAGATACGCAGTATTTT; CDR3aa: CASSLPSTDTQYF
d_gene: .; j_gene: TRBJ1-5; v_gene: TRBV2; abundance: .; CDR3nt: TGTGCCAGCAGTGTTCGCCGGGCTAGCAATCAGCCCCAGCATTTT; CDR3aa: CASSVRRASNQPQHF
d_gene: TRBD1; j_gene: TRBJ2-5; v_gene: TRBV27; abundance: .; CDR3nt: TGTGCCAGCAGTTATGGGACAGGGCAAGAGACCCAGTACTTC; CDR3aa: CASSYGTGQETQYF
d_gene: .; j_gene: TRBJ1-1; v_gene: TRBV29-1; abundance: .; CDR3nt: .; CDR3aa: CSVAPGASNTEAFF
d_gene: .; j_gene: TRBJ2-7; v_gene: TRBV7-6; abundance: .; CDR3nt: TGTGCCAGCAGCTTAAGGTGGATGGGGGAGCAGTACTTC; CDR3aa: CASSLRWMGEQYF
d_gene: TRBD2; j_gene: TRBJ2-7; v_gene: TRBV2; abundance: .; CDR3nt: TGTGCCAGCCGAACGACTAGCGGGAAGAACGAGCAGTACTTC; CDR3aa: CASRTTSGKNEQYF
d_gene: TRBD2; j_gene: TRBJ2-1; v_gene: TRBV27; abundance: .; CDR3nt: TGTGCCAGCAGTGATCTAGCGGGATGGGGTTACAATGAGCAGTTCTTC; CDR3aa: CASSDLAGWGYNEQFF
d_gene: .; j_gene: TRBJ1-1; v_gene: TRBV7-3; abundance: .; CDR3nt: TGTGCCAGCAGCCCTAGCGGGGGCACTGAAGCTTTCTTT; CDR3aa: CASSPSGGTEAFF
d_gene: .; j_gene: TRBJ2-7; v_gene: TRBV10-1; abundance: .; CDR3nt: TGCGCCAGCAGTGATAAGGACGAGTACTTC; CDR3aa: CASSDKDEYF
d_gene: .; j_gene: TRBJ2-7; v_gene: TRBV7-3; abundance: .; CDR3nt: TGCGCCAGCAGCTTAATGACAGGTCCCTACGAGCAGTACTTC; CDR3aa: CASSLMTGPYEQYF
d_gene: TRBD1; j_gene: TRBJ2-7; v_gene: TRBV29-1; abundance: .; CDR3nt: TGCAGCGCGGGACAGGAGGCCTACGAGCAGTACTTC; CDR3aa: CSAGQEAYEQYF
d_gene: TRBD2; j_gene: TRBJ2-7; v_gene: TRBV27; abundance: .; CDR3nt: TGTGCCAGCAGTGCCTTACTAGCGGGAGTCCCCTACGAGCAGTACTTC; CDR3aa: CASSALLAGVPYEQYF
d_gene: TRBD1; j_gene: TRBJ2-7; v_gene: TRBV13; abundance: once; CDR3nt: TGTGCCACTACCGCCTCCGGGACAGGGTCCTACGAGCAGTACTTC; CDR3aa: CATTASGTGSYEQYF
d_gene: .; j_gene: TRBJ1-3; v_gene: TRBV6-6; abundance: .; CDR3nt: TGTGCCAGCAGTTCGAACCCGCCTGGAAACACCATATATTTT; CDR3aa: CASSSNPPGNTIYF
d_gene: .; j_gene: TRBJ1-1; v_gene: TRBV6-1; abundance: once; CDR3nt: TGTGCCAGCAGAAGGCGTGGCACTGAAGCTTTCTTT; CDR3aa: CASRRRGTEAFF
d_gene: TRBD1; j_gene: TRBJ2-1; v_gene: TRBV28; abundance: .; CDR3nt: TGTGCCAGCAGCTTCCGGGACAGTCCCTACAATGAGCAGTTCTTC; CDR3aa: CASSFRDSPYNEQFF
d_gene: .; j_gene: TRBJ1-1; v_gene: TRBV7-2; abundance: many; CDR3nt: TGTGCCAGCAGCTCCTCAACCGGGGGCGCTTACACTGAAGCTTTCTTT; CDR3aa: CASSSSTGGAYTEAFF
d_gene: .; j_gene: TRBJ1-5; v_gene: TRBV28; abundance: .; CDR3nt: TGTGCCAGCAGTTCAGGGGCGGATCAGCCCCAGCATTTT; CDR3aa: CASSSGADQPQHF
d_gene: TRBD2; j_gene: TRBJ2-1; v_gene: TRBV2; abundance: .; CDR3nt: TGTGCCAGCACGGGATCACGGACTAGCAATTACAATGAGCAGTTCTTC; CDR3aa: CASTGSRTSNYNEQFF
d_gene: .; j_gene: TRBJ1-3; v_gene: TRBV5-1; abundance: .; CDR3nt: TGCGCCAGCAGCTTGGCCCCCAGCGTGTCTGGAAACACCATATATTTT; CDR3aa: CASSLAPSVSGNTIYF
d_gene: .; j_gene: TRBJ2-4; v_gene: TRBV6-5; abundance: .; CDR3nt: TGTGCCAGCAGTTCACAGAAAAACATTCAGTACTTC; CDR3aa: CASSSQKNIQYF
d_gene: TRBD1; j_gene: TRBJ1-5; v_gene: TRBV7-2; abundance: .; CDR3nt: TGTGCCAGCAGCCGTTACCCGACAGGGGGCGAATATAGCAATCAGCCCCAGCATTTT; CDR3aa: CASSRYPTGGEYSNQPQHF
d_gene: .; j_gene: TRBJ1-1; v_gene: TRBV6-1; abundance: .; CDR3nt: TGTGCCAGCAGTGAAGGTCGGGGAAACACTGAAGCTTTCTTT; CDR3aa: CASSEGRGNTEAFF
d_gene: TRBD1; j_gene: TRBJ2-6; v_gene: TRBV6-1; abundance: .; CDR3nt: TGTGCCAGCAGTGAAATTGGAGGGCTAGAACAGGGGGTCTTATCTGGGGCCAACGTCCTGACTTTC; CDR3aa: CASSEIGGLEQGVLSGANVLTF
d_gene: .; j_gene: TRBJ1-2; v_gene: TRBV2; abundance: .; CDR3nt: TGTGCCAGTGCGTCGACGGCTAACTATGGCTACACCTTC; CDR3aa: CASASTANYGYTF
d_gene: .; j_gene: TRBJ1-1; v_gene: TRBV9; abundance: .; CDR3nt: TGTGCCAGCAGCGTATCCCAACAGAACACTGAAGCTTTCTTT; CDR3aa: CASSVSQQNTEAFF
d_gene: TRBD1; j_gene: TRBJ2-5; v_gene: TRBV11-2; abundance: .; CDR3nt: TGTGCCAGCGACTTTCAGGGGGCGCAAGAGACCCAGTACTTC; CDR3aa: CASDFQGAQETQYF
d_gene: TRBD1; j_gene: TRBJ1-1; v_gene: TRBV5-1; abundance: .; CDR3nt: TGCGCCAGCAGCTTAGGACAGGGTTGGAACACTGAAGCTTTCTTT; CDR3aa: CASSLGQGWNTEAFF
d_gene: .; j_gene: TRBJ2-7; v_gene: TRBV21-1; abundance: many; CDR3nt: TGTGCCAGCAGCAAAAACTTAGTCTGTGGGGCTAGCGGGATCTACGAGCAGTACTTC; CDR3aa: CASSKNLVCGASGIYEQYF
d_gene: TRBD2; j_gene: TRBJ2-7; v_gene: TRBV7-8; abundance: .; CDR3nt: TGTGCCAGCAGCTTAGAGGGTAGCGGGAACTACGAGCAGTACTTC; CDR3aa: CASSLEGSGNYEQYF
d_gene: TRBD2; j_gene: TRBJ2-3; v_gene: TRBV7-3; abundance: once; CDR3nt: TGTGCCAGCAGCTTATCCAGCGGGAGAACAGATACGCAGTATTTT; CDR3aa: CASSLSSGRTDTQYF
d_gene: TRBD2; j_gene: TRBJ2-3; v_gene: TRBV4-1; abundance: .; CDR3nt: TGCGCCAGCAGCCAAGATGCCACTAGCGGGAGGGCCCGGGAGACAGATACGCAGTATTTT; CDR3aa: CASSQDATSGRARETDTQYF
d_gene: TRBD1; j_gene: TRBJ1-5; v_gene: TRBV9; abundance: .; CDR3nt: TGTGCCAGCAGCGTGGGGGACAGGGACAATCAGCCCCAGCATTTT; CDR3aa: CASSVGDRDNQPQHF
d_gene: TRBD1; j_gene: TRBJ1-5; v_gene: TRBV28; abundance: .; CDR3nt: TGTGCCAGCAGTTCGGACAGGGTCGGAAATCAGCCCCAGCATTTT; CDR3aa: CASSSDRVGNQPQHF
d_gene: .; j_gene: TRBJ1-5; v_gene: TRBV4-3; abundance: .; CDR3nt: TGCGCCAGCAGCCAAGCGGAGGGAGTGGCCCAGCATTTT; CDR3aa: CASSQAEGVAQHF
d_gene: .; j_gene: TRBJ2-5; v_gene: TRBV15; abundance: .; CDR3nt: TGTGCCACCAGCAGGGGGGTTCAAGAGACCCAGTACTTC; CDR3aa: CATSRGVQETQYF
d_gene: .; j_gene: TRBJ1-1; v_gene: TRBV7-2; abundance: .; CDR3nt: TGTGCCAGCAGCTTAGCCGGTGGGGGGAACACTGAAGCTTTCTTT; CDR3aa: CASSLAGGGNTEAFF
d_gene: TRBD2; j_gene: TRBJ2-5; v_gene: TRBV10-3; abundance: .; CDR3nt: TGTGCCATCAGTGATGGCGGGAGTAGGCTAGAGACCCAGTACTTC; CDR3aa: CAISDGGSRLETQYF
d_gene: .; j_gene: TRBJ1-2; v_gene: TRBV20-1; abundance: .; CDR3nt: TGCAGTGCTAACGAGGACTATGGCTACACCTTC; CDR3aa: CSANEDYGYTF
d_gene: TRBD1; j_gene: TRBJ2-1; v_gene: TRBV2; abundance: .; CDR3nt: TGTGCCAGCAGCCCCGAGCGTGTCAGGGGGAGCAATGAGCAGTTCTTC; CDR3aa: CASSPERVRGSNEQFF
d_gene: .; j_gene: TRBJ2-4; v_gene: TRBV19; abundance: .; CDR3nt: TGTGCCAGTAGTATTGCAGGGCTAGCCAAAAACATTCAGTACTTC; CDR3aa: CASSIAGLAKNIQYF
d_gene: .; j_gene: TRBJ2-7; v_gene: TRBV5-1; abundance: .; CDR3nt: TGCGCCAGCAGCTCTGCCGGACAGATCTACGAGCAGTACTTC; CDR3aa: CASSSAGQIYEQYF
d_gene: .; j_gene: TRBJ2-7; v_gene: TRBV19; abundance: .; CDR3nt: TGTGCCAGTAGTATCGCGGGGTATGAAGAGCAGTACTTC; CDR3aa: CASSIAGYEEQYF